One and the same sample provided the 30 T cell receptor beta chains below, sequenced in a study of blood T cell repertoires in COVID-19. Repertoires were generated with immunoSEQ multiplex PCR, while TCRdb's copy carries only in-frame clones and drops some. The sample consists of around 70,000 clones, 70% to 80% of them appearing once. Sequenced sample: peripheral blood. The source of these receptors is a man aged 65 to 79 with acute or convalescent COVID-19.

The gene calls are TRBV4-1 and TRBJ1-5, with D unresolved. Germline V gene data show CDR1 as MGHRA and CDR2 as YSYEKL. V was clipped by 0 bases and J by 0 bases, with 6 bases between them. The CDR3 is made up of 15 amino acids. CDR3 bases: TGCGCCAGCAGCCAAGATCACAGTAGCAATCAGCCCCAGCATTTT. This gives the protein CASSQDHSSNQPQHF.

This rearrangement joins TRBV23-1 to TRBJ1-1, with D hard to call. TRBV23-1 falls under the ORF class, with uncertain function. The CDR3 sequence is 19 residues long. Trimming stripped 0 bases from V and 1 base from J, with 21 bases between. The CDR3 loop reads CASSQSRCGEGIGNTEAFF. The DNA of the CDR3 is TGCGCCAGCAGTCAATCACGATGCGGGGAGGGAATTGGGAACACTGAAGCTTTCTTT.

V usage is TRBV5-6 and J usage is TRBJ1-2; a possible D gene is TRBD1 (6 bases). Germline V gene lookup returns CDR1 SGHDT and CDR2 YYEEEE. V was clipped by 0 bases and J by 2 bases, with 14 bases between them. This CDR3 is built from 16 residues. CDR3 DNA sequence: TGTGCCAGCAGCTTGGCAGGGCACAGGGCGAACTATGGCTACACCTTC. Encoded protein: CASSLAGHRANYGYTF.

V gene TRBV5-8 combines with J gene TRBJ2-3, with 8 positions matching TRBD1. This CDR3 comprises 14 residues. Trimming took 5 bases from V and 2 from J; bases not matched to a gene: 4. The germline V gene encodes CDR1 SGHTS and CDR2 YDEGEE. CDR3 bases: TGTGCCAGCAGGAGACAGGGGCCCACAGATACGCAGTATTTT. It is translated as CASRRQGPTDTQYF. The whole variable domain, remainder taken from reference TRBV5-8 and TRBJ2-3, is EAGVTQSPTHLIKTRGQQATLRCSPISGHTSVYWYQQALGLGLQFLLWYDEGEERNRGNFPPRFSGRQFPNYSSELNVNALELEDSALYLCASRRQGPTDTQYFGPGTRLTVL.

The chain links TRBV6-1 to TRBJ1-2, with 12 bases aligning to TRBD1. This CDR3 has 16 amino acids. Looked up from germline, CDR1 is MNHNS and CDR2 is SASEGT. With 0 bases clipped from V and 4 bases from J, the junction kept 3 bases outside the gene matches. The CDR3 protein is CASSEAGDRGPYGYTF. The CDR3 DNA sequence: TGTGCCAGCAGTGAAGCAGGGGACAGGGGGCCCTATGGCTACACCTTC.

This chain uses TRBV19 with TRBJ2-7; 8 bases are shared with TRBD1. J gave up 2 bases and V 6 bases, and 9 bases lay outside the gene matches. The CDR3 has 15 amino acids. Germline CDR1 is LNHDA and CDR2 is SQIVND (reference sequence). The DNA of the CDR3 is TGTGCCAGTAGCGCCTTCGGGACAGGACCCTACGAGCAGTACTTC. It encodes CASSAFGTGPYEQYF.

The J gene is TRBJ1-2, the V gene TRBV6-5, with 7 bases aligning to TRBD1. V was clipped by 6 bases and J by 4 bases; unmatched bases: 8. The CDR3 spans 14 residues. Germline V gene data show CDR1 as MNHEY and CDR2 as SVGAGI. The CDR3 loop is CASSPWDSAYGYTF. The CDR3 DNA is TGTGCCAGCAGCCCCTGGGACAGCGCCTATGGCTACACCTTC.

The J gene is TRBJ2-7, the V gene TRBV19, with TRBD1 identical over 11 bases. V dropped 4 bases and J dropped 3; count of bases not matched to a gene: 8. Germline CDR1 reads LNHDA; CDR2 reads SQIVND (reference sequence). The CDR3 spans 16 residues. The CDR3 nucleotides read TGTGCCAGTAGTACCGGACAGGGGGCTTACCTCTACGAGCAGTACTTC. This translates into CASSTGQGAYLYEQYF.

This clone was found once. V gene TRBV4-2 combines with J gene TRBJ1-1, with D unresolved. The CDR3 has 13 amino acids. Germline V gene data show CDR1 as LGHNA and CDR2 as YNFKEQ. The V end was cut by 1 base, the J end by 3 bases, with 6 bases between. The CDR3 protein is CASSQVEDTEAFF. As DNA, the CDR3 is TGTGCCAGCAGCCAAGTAGAGGACACTGAAGCTTTCTTT.

The chain uses TRBV18 and TRBJ2-7, with 7 bases matching TRBD2. The germline CDR1 and CDR2 sequences are KGHSH and LQKENI. Unmatched junction bases numbered 10, after V lost 5 bases and J lost 3 bases. The CDR3 sequence is 15 residues long. CDR3 region: CASSIAGVPDYEQYF. The CDR3, as DNA: TGTGCCAGCTCAATCGCGGGAGTTCCCGACTACGAGCAGTACTTC.

The chain combines TRBV18 with TRBJ2-5; possible D gene TRBD2, 6 bases. Trimming cost V 0 bases and J 3 bases, with 8 bases left between them. The CDR3 length is 14 residues. Germline CDR1 is KGHSH and CDR2 is LQKENI. CDR3 sequence reads: CASSPPTGEETQYF. The CDR3 DNA follows: TGTGCCAGCTCACCACCGACGGGAGAAGAGACCCAGTACTTC.

In this sample, this clone turned up a few times. This sequence joins TRBV10-1 and TRBJ2-1; the D is unclear. Germline CDR1 WNHNN, CDR2 SYGVQD (reference sequence). Trimming pared 3 bases from V and 5 bases from J, leaving 5 bases between. CDR3 length equals 12 residues. CDR3 region: CASSEPDNEQFF. CDR3 bases: TGCGCCAGCAGTGAACCGGACAATGAGCAGTTCTTC.

The V gene is TRBV28, the J gene TRBJ2-7, with D possibly being TRBD1 (7 bases). CDR1 MDHEN and CDR2 SYDVKM come from the germline V gene. The CDR3 runs 15 residues. V lost 6 bases and J lost 6, with 21 bases in between. CDR3 protein: CASRVAGQLSFEQYF. The CDR3 nucleotides read TGTGCCAGCAGAGTCGCGGGACAGTTGAGTTTCGAGCAGTACTTC.

This chain uses TRBV6-5 with TRBJ1-2; TRBD1 might be the D (6 bases). The CDR3 contains 14 residues. The V gene's germline CDR1 is MNHEY and CDR2 SVGAGI. V shed 6 bases and J shed 7 bases, with 18 bases lying between them. CDR3 sequence: CASRALGGGGGYTF. As DNA, the CDR3 is TGTGCCAGCAGGGCCCTCGGGGGGGGCGGTGGCTACACCTTC.

The rearrangement links TRBV7-3 to TRBJ2-7; TRBD2 agrees at 7 bases. This CDR3 comprises 15 residues. Germline V gene lookup returns CDR1 SGHTA and CDR2 FQGTGA. After removal of 2 bases from V and 0 bases from J, the junction contained 4 bases not matched to a gene. CDR3 sequence (DNA): TGTGCCAGCAGCTTAGGAGGCGGGAGCTCCTACGAGCAGTACTTC. Translation gives CASSLGGGSSYEQYF.

The chain recombines TRBV28 with TRBJ1-2, with 7 bases matching TRBD1. CDR1 is MDHEN and CDR2 is SYDVKM in the germline V gene. The CDR3 is made up of 16 amino acids. The J segment lost 5 bases and the V segment lost 6 bases, leaving 15 bases of the junction unmatched. In DNA form, the CDR3 reads TGTGCCAGCAGCCCTACAGCAGGACAGGAGAGATATGGCTACACCTTC. This gives the protein CASSPTAGQERYGYTF.

This chain connects TRBV21-1 to TRBJ2-7; no DNA check was done on the table's D call, TRBD2. TRBV21-1 is classified as a pseudogene. The CDR3 extends over 18 amino acids. In DNA, the CDR3 is TGTGCCAGCAGCACGCCGGGACTAGCGTTTCAGAGCTCCTACGAGCAGTACTTC. Its protein is CASSTPGLAFQSSYEQYF.

This clone has more than one count but fewer than ten. This chain links TRBV15 with TRBJ2-1, with 8 bases fitting TRBD2. V lost 3 bases, J lost 10 bases, and 5 bases stayed unmatched. Germline V lookup: CDR1 LNHNV, CDR2 YYDKDF (reference sequence). The CDR3 length is 13 residues. In nucleotides, the CDR3 is TGTGCCACCAGCAGGGCCTTAGCGGGAGAGCAGTTCTTC. The encoded protein is CATSRALAGEQFF.

This clone was seen a handful of times. The chain uses TRBV5-4 and TRBJ1-3, with D possibly matching TRBD1 (6 bases). V was pared by 4 bases and J by 1 base, with 9 bases between. CDR3 length equals 14 residues. CDR1 and CDR2 from the germline V gene are SGHNT and YYREEE (reference sequence). DNA of the CDR3: TGTGCCAGCAGCGCCCAGGGGTCTGGAAACACCATATATTTT. Amino acids: CASSAQGSGNTIYF. The variable domain in full, completed from reference TRBV5-4 and TRBJ1-3, reads ETGVTQSPTHLIKTRGQQVTLRCSSQSGHNTVSWYQQALGQGPQFIFQYYREEENGRGNFPPRFSGLQFPNYSSELNVNALELDDSALYLCASSAQGSGNTIYFGEGSWLTVV.

This clone appeared a few times. The chain recombines TRBV7-8 with TRBJ2-7; 14 bases are shared with TRBD2. The V segment lost 3 bases and the J segment 6 bases; nucleotides outside the gene matches: 7. Germline loops: CDR1 SGHVS, CDR2 FQNEAQ. CDR3 size: 16 residues. The chain's CDR3 is CASSLGGLAGAPEQYF. DNA for the CDR3: TGTGCCAGCAGCTTGGGGGGACTAGCGGGAGCCCCCGAGCAGTACTTC.

The chain uses TRBV5-1 and TRBJ1-1, with D hard to call. The CDR3 spans 14 residues. Per germline, CDR1 SGHRS and CDR2 YFSETQ. V shed 4 bases and J shed 4 bases, with 14 bases lying between them. The CDR3 region is CASSPEGLSTEAFF. Written as DNA, the CDR3 is TGCGCCAGCAGCCCGGAAGGACTGAGCACTGAAGCTTTCTTT.

The chain couples TRBV7-8 to TRBJ1-6, with unresolved D. Germline V gene sequence: CDR1 SGHVS, CDR2 FQNEAQ. The CDR3 contains 15 residues. Trimming left V 0 bases short and J 9 bases short, with 12 bases between. DNA of the CDR3: TGTGCCAGCAGCTTAGCCGGGTTAGCGAGTTCACCCCTCCACTTT. It is translated as CASSLAGLASSPLHF.

This clone was counted only a few times. This sequence joins TRBV15 and TRBJ1-4; D unresolved. The germline V gene has CDR1 LNHNV and CDR2 YYDKDF (reference sequence). V shed 3 bases and J shed 7 bases, with 12 bases lying between them. This CDR3 contains 14 residues. CDR3 sequence: CATSSRADLEKLFF. For the CDR3, the DNA is TGTGCCACCAGCAGTAGAGCGGACCTTGAAAAACTGTTTTTT.

This clone was found a few times. The chain has TRBV28 and TRBJ1-3; TRBD1 matches 7 bases. Germline V gene lookup returns CDR1 MDHEN and CDR2 SYDVKM. Trimming took 7 bases from V and 0 from J; bases not matched to a gene: 6. This CDR3 has 15 amino acids. The CDR3 reads CASKTGTASGNTIYF. CDR3 DNA: TGTGCCAGCAAGACCGGGACAGCCTCTGGAAACACCATATATTTT. The whole variable domain, filled in from reference TRBV28 and TRBJ1-3, reads DVKVTQSSRYLVKRTGEKVFLECVQDMDHENMFWYRQDPGLGLRLIYFSYDVKMKEKGDIPEGYSVSREKKERFSLILESASTNQTSMYLCASKTGTASGNTIYFGEGSWLTVV.

This chain links TRBV7-8 with TRBJ1-3; the D is unclear. This CDR3 contains 12 residues. Trimming stripped 5 bases from V and 7 bases from J, with 9 bases between. Germline V CDR1 and CDR2: SGHVS, FQNEAQ. In nucleotides, the CDR3 is TGTGCCAGCAGCCGGCGGGCGAACACCATATATTTT. Protein sequence: CASSRRANTIYF.

The chain joins TRBV4-2 to TRBJ2-5, with 10 bases lining up with TRBD1. In germline, CDR1 is LGHNA, CDR2 YNFKEQ. Trimming cost V 7 bases and J 4 bases; bases outside gene matches: 9. The CDR3 loop spans 15 amino acids. The DNA of the CDR3 is TGTGCCAGCAACCCCGGGACAGGGGTCCCAGAGACCCAGTACTTC. This gives the protein CASNPGTGVPETQYF.

The rearrangement links TRBV6-1 to TRBJ1-3; D is perhaps TRBD1 (6 bases). Per the germline V gene, CDR1 is MNHNS and CDR2 is SASEGT. CDR3 length equals 15 residues. V shed 2 bases and J shed 3 bases, with 11 bases lying between them. CDR3 protein: CASSELQGIGNTIYF. The CDR3, as DNA: TGTGCCAGCAGTGAATTACAGGGTATTGGAAACACCATATATTTT.

The chain is built from TRBV11-2 and TRBJ2-1, with 7 bases that match TRBD2. Germline CDR1 reads SGHAT; CDR2 reads FQNNGV. The CDR3 runs 16 residues. The V gene end was trimmed by 5 bases and the J gene end by 3 bases; junction bases not matched to a gene: 10. For the CDR3, the DNA is TGTGCCAGCAGCGCCCTTTTCGCGGGGGTCTACAATGAGCAGTTCTTC. Translating it yields CASSALFAGVYNEQFF.

The chain joins TRBV2 to TRBJ1-1, with a weak D call TRBD1 (6 bases). The CDR3 covers 12 residues. V was pared by 4 bases and J by 7 bases, with 10 bases between. The germline V gene has CDR1 SNHLY and CDR2 FYNNEI. Here the CDR3 DNA reads TGTGCCAGCAGTGGCAGGGGTAGTGAAGCTTTCTTT. It is translated as CASSGRGSEAFF.

The chain links TRBV6-5 to TRBJ2-7; TRBD2 matches at 7 bases. The V segment lost 7 bases and the J segment 6 bases; nucleotides outside the gene matches: 9. Germline CDR1 reads MNHEY; CDR2 reads SVGAGI. The CDR3 is 13 amino acids. The CDR3 region has the DNA TGTGCCAGCACCATTCCGGGGGAGGGCGAGCAGTACTTC. Its protein product is CASTIPGEGEQYF.